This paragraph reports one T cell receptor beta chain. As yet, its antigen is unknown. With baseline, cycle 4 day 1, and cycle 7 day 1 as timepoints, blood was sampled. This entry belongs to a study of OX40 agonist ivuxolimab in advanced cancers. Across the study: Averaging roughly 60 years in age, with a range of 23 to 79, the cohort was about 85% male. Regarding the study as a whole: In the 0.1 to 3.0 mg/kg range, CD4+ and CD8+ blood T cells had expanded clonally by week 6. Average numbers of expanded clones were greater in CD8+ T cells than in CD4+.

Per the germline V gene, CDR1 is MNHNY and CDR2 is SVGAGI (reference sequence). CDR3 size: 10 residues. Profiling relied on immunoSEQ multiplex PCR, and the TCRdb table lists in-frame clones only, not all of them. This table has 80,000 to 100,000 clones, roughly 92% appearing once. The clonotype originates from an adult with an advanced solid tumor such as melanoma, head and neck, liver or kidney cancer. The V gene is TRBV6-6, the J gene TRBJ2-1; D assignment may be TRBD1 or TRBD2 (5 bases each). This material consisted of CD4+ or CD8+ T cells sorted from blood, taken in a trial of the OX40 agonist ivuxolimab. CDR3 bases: TGTGCGCACGGGGCCGATGAGCAGTTCTTC. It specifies CAHGADEQFF.